This passage covers 9 T cell receptor beta chains from one sample sequenced in a study of OX40 agonist ivuxolimab in advanced cancers. Sequencing used immunoSEQ multiplex PCR; TCRdb keeps in-frame clones, though not all of them. Of roughly 86,000 clones listed, about 89% are singletons. The specimen was CD4+ or CD8+ T cells sorted from blood, collected in a trial of the OX40 agonist ivuxolimab. The receptor source for this set is an adult with an advanced solid tumor such as melanoma, head and neck, liver or kidney cancer.

This clone was counted once. CDR3 sequence: CASSIQSRSDEQFF. DNA of the CDR3: TGTGCCAGTAGTATCCAATCTAGATCGGATGAGCAGTTCTTC. The V gene is TRBV19, the J gene TRBJ2-1; D not resolved. CDR1 and CDR2 (germline): LNHDA, SQIVND (reference sequence). This CDR3 region has 14 residues. The V and J ends lost 3 bases and 8 bases respectively, with 14 bases between them.

The chain links TRBV27 to TRBJ1-2, with TRBD1 identical over 8 bases. With V trimmed by 6 bases and J by 2 bases, 8 bases remained unmatched. The V gene's germline CDR1 is MNHEY and CDR2 SMNVEV (reference sequence). The CDR3 spans 15 residues. This CDR3 is CASSLGQGINYGYTF. CDR3 bases: TGTGCCAGCAGCCTTGGACAGGGTATAAACTATGGCTACACCTTC.

The V and J genes are TRBV9 and TRBJ1-1; perhaps TRBD1 as D (5 bases). Trimming pared 4 bases from V and 3 bases from J, leaving 10 bases between. Germline lookup yields CDR1 SGDLS and CDR2 YYNGEE. This CDR3 contains 13 residues. CDR3 DNA sequence: TGTGCCAGCAGCTCACAAGGGGACACTGAAGCTTTCTTT. It encodes CASSSQGDTEAFF.

This sequence joins TRBV4-1 and TRBJ2-2, with 10 nucleotides matching TRBD2. The junction had 8 bases not matched to a gene; V was cut back by 4 bases and J by 6 bases. The CDR3 consists of 16 residues. In germline, CDR1 is MGHRA, CDR2 YSYEKL. Written as DNA, the CDR3 is TGCGCCAGCAGCCTGGAGCGGGGGGGCTCCCCCGGGGAGCTGTTTTTT. Protein product: CASSLERGGSPGELFF.

The chain recombines TRBV28 with TRBJ1-5; TRBD1 is a possible D gene (5 bases). The CDR3 contains 19 residues. CDR1 and CDR2 from the germline V gene are MDHEN and SYDVKM. V lost 3 bases, J lost 1 base, and 22 bases lay in between. The CDR3 sequence is CASSFKGWGRGYSNQPQHF. The CDR3 nucleotides read TGTGCCAGCAGTTTTAAAGGGTGGGGAAGGGGATACAGCAATCAGCCCCAGCATTTT.

This chain links TRBV28 with TRBJ1-5, with TRBD1 matching over 12 bases. Looked up from germline, CDR1 is MDHEN and CDR2 is SYDVKM. This CDR3 comprises 20 residues. After removal of 6 bases from V and 0 bases from J, the junction contained 15 bases not matched to a gene. CDR3 DNA sequence: TGTGCCAGCAGCTATTCACCGGGACAGGGGGCTGATTATAGCAATCAGCCCCAGCATTTT. As protein: CASSYSPGQGADYSNQPQHF.

The chain has TRBV2 and TRBJ2-3; TRBD2 aligns across 8 bases. This CDR3 has 16 amino acids. V lost 3 bases and J lost 2; bases outside the gene matches: 7. Germline-derived CDR1 and CDR2 are SNHLY and FYNNEI. CDR3 loop: CASSEILSGDTDTQYF. The DNA for the CDR3 is TGTGCCAGCAGTGAGATTCTTAGCGGGGACACAGATACGCAGTATTTT.

The CDR3 sequence: CASSPTGTSGEGGANVLTF. Here the CDR3 DNA reads TGTGCCAGTAGCCCCACCGGGACTAGCGGGGAAGGAGGGGCCAACGTCCTGACTTTC. This chain connects TRBV19 to TRBJ2-6, with 13 bases lining up with TRBD2. Per the germline V gene, CDR1 is LNHDA and CDR2 is SQIVND (reference sequence). This CDR3 has 19 amino acids. V gave up 6 bases and J gave up 4 bases; unmatched junction bases: 12. The variable domain in full, with the rest retrieved from reference TRBV19 and TRBJ2-6, is DGGITQSPKYLFRKEGQNVTLSCEQNLNHDAMYWYRQDPGQGLRLIYYSQIVNDFQKGDIAEGYSVSREKKESFPLTVTSAQKNPTAFYLCASSPTGTSGEGGANVLTFGAGSRLTVL.

This rearrangement joins TRBV9 to TRBJ2-3, with D unresolved. The CDR3 is 14 residues long. V lost 0 bases and J 10 bases, leaving 15 bases between the germline ends. The germline V gene has CDR1 SGDLS and CDR2 YYNGEE. Here the CDR3 reads CASSVGGGKVAQYF. The CDR3 DNA reads as TGTGCCAGCAGCGTAGGGGGTGGGAAGGTGGCGCAGTATTTT. The whole variable domain, filled in from reference TRBV9 and TRBJ2-3, reads DSGVTQTPKHLITATGQRVTLRCSPRSGDLSVYWYQQSLDQGLQFLIQYYNGEERAKGNILERFSAQQFPDLHSELNLSSLELGDSALYFCASSVGGGKVAQYFGPGTRLTVL.